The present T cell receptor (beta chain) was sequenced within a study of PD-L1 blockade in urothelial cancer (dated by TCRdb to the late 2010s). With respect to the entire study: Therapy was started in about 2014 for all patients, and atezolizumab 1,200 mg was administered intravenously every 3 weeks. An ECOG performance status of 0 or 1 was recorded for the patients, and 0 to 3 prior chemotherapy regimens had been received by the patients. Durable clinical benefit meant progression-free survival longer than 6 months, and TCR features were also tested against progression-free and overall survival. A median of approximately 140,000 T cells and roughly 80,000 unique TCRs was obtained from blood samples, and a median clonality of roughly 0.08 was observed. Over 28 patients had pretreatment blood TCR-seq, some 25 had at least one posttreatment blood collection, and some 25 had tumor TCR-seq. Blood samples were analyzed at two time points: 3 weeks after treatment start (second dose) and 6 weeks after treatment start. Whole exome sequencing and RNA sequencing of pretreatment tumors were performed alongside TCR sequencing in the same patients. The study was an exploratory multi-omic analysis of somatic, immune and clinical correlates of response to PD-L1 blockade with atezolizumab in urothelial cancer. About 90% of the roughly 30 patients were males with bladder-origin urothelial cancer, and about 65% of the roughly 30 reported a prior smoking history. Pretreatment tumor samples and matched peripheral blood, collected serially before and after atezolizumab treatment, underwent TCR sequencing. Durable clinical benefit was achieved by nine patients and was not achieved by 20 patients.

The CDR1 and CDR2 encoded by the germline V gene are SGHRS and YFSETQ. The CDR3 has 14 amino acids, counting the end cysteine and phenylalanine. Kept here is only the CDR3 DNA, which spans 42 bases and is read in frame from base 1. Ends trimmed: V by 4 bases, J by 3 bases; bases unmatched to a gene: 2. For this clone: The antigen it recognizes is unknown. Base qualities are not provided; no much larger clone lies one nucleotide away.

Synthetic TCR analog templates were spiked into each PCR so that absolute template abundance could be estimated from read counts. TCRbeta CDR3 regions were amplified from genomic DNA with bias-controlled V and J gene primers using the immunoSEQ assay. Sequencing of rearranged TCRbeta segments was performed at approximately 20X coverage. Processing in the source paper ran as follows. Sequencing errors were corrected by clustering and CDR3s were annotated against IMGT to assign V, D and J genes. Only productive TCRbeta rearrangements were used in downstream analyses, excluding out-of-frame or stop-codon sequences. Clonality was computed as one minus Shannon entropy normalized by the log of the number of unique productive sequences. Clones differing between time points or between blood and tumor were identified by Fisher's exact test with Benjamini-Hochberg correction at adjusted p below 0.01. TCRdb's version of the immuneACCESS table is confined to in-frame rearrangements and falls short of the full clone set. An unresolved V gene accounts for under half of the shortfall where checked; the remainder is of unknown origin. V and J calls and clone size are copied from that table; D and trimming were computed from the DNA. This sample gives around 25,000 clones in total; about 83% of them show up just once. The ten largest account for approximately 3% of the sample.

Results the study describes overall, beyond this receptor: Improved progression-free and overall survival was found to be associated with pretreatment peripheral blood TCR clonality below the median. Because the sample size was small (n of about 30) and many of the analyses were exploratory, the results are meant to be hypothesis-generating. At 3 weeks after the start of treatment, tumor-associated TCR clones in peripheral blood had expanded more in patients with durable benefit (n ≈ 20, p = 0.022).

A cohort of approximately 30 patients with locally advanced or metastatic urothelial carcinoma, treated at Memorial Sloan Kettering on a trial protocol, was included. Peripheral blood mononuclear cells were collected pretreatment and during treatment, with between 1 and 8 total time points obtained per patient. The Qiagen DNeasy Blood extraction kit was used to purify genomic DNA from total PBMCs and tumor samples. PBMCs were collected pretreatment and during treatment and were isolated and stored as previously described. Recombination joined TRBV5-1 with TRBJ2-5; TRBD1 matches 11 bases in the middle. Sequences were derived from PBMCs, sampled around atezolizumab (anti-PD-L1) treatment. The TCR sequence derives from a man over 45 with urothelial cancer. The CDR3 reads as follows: CASSMGQGEETQYF. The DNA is TGCGCCAGCAGCATGGGACAGGGGGAAGAGACCCAGTACTTC.